The next 9 T cell receptor beta chains were all read from a single sample in a study of OX40 agonist ivuxolimab in advanced cancers. Sequencing used immunoSEQ multiplex PCR; TCRdb keeps in-frame clones, though not all of them. The sample records around 140,000 clones, about nine tenths being singletons. The sample was CD4+ or CD8+ T cells sorted from blood, taken in a trial of the OX40 agonist ivuxolimab. Receptor source: an adult with an advanced solid tumor such as melanoma, head and neck, liver or kidney cancer.

This clone was counted a few times. This rearrangement joins TRBV2 to TRBJ1-5; D perhaps matches TRBD1 (6 bases). This CDR3 region has 16 residues. Germline loops: CDR1 SNHLY, CDR2 FYNNEI. V dropped 3 bases and J dropped 5 bases, with 17 bases sitting between them. CDR3 amino acids: CASSDVGQGGDQPQHF. The CDR3 nucleotides read TGTGCCAGCAGTGATGTGGGACAAGGAGGAGATCAGCCCCAGCATTTT. Full variable domain (rest looked up from reference TRBV2 and TRBJ1-5): EPEVTQTPSHQVTQMGQEVILRCVPISNHLYFYWYRQILGQKVEFLVSFYNNEISEKSEIFDDQFSVERPDGSNFTLKIRSTKLEDSAMYFCASSDVGQGGDQPQHFGDGTRLSIL.

This rearrangement joins TRBV6-5 to TRBJ2-3; 8 nucleotides agree with TRBD1. Germline CDR1 is MNHEY and CDR2 is SVGAGI. This CDR3 spans 15 amino acids. J lost 4 bases, V lost 4 bases, and 7 bases had no gene match. The CDR3 DNA follows: TGTGCCAGCAGTTTTGGCGGACAGGGCGCAGATACGCAGTATTTT. Amino acid sequence: CASSFGGQGADTQYF.

This clone was observed a single time. This chain links TRBV4-3 with TRBJ2-3; 9 positions match TRBD2. The CDR3 extends over 17 amino acids. Germline V gives CDR1 LGHNA, CDR2 YSLEER. The ends lost 1 base at V and 7 bases at J; junction bases unmatched: 12. The CDR3 protein is CASSQVLSSGDSNTQYF. The CDR3 nucleotides are TGCGCCAGCAGCCAAGTTCTGTCTAGCGGGGATTCAAATACGCAGTATTTT.

The chain uses TRBV7-8 and TRBJ2-1; a possible D gene is TRBD2 (6 bases). The CDR3 has 16 residues. Between the trimmed V and J ends, which lost 2 bases and 2 bases, there was a span of 13 bases. Germline assignment: CDR1 SGHVS and CDR2 FQNEAQ. Here the CDR3 DNA reads TGTGCCAGCAGCTTAAGGAGGGCTGGGACCTACAATGAGCAGTTCTTC. Translating gives CASSLRRAGTYNEQFF.

The V gene is TRBV27, the J gene TRBJ2-5; 10 nucleotides align to TRBD1. The tail of the sequence fits TRBJ2-7 better, so the J call may be wrong. The CDR3 has 15 amino acids. Germline assignment: CDR1 MNHEY and CDR2 SMNVEV (reference sequence). The CDR3 DNA reads TGTGCCAGCAGGAGACCGGGACAGGGGAGTTCCGAGCAGTACTTC. It translates to CASRRPGQGSSEQYF.

J is TRBJ2-7 and V is TRBV6-1; D not resolved. Trimming removed 7 bases from V and 2 bases from J, with 9 bases in between. The CDR3 is 12 amino acids. Per germline, CDR1 MNHNS and CDR2 SASEGT. The CDR3 loop reads CASNGFPYEQYF. The CDR3 nucleotides are TGTGCCAGCAACGGCTTCCCCTACGAGCAGTACTTC.

The genes are TRBV9 and TRBJ2-5; 7 positions agree with TRBD1. Germline CDR1 SGDLS, CDR2 YYNGEE. The J segment lost 4 bases and the V segment lost 1 base, leaving 7 bases of the junction unmatched. This CDR3 is built from 15 residues. In DNA, the CDR3 is TGTGCCAGCAGCGTAAAAGGGGGCTTACCAGAGACCCAGTACTTC. Translating gives CASSVKGGLPETQYF.

The chain couples TRBV2 to TRBJ2-7; 12 bases fit TRBD2. CDR3 length equals 15 residues. The V and J ends lost 6 bases and 6 bases, in that order; junction bases with no gene match: 9. From germline, CDR1 is SNHLY and CDR2 FYNNEI. CDR3 bases: TGTGCCAGCAGCCAGACTAGCGGGAGATCGGGCGAGCAGTACTTC. Translation gives CASSQTSGRSGEQYF.

The count of this clone is one. The rearrangement uses TRBV15 and TRBJ1-2, with unresolved D. This CDR3 spans 15 amino acids. Germline CDR1 reads LNHNV; CDR2 reads YYDKDF (reference sequence). V lost 1 base to trimming and J lost 0 bases, with 9 bases between them. CDR3 coding DNA: TGTGCCACCAGCAGAGGCTCTCAACCTAACTATGGCTACACCTTC. Translated: CATSRGSQPNYGYTF.